This passage covers 27 T cell receptor beta chains from one sample sequenced in a study of blood T cell repertoires in COVID-19. Sequenced by immunoSEQ multiplex PCR; TCRdb stores in-frame clones only, minus some. This sample carries around 250,000 clones, roughly 84% of them seen once, and the ten largest clones take 1.5%. The sequenced sample was peripheral blood. The receptors originated from a middle-aged woman who had recovered from COVID-19.

This chain connects TRBV30 to TRBJ1-2; 8 bases map to TRBD1. Germline V gives CDR1 GTSNPN, CDR2 SVGIG (reference sequence). The CDR3 covers 13 residues. J gave up 5 bases and V 3 bases, and 5 bases lay outside the gene matches. The CDR3 coding sequence is TGTGCCTGGAGCGGACAGGGACTTTATGGCTACACCTTC. It encodes CAWSGQGLYGYTF.

This sequence joins TRBV28 and TRBJ1-2, with D possibly being TRBD1 (6 bases). The CDR3 totals 15 residues. The germline V and J ends were trimmed by 5 bases and 8 bases, with 21 bases remaining between them. The germline CDR1 and CDR2 sequences are MDHEN and SYDVKM. The CDR3 region has the DNA TGTGCCAGCAGTACATCCCCAACAGGGAGATTCGGCTACACCTTC. This translates into CASSTSPTGRFGYTF.

CDR3 nucleotides: TGTGCCTCTGGGGGACAGGGAGGTACCCTCCACTTT. Protein sequence: CASGGQGGTLHF. The J gene is TRBJ1-6, the V gene TRBV2, with 9 positions matching TRBD1. Germline V gene data show CDR1 as SNHLY and CDR2 as FYNNEI. The CDR3 is 12 residues long. The V and J ends lost 11 bases and 14 bases, in that order; junction bases with no gene match: 10. Variable domain in full (rest from reference TRBV2 and TRBJ1-6): EPEVTQTPSHQVTQMGQEVILRCVPISNHLYFYWYRQILGQKVEFLVSFYNNEISEKSEIFDDQFSVERPDGSNFTLKIRSTKLEDSAMYFCASGGQGGTLHFGNGTRLTVT.

The chain recombines TRBV10-3 with TRBJ1-1; D is ambiguous. This CDR3 spans 13 amino acids. Germline CDR1 ENHRY, CDR2 SYGVKD. The CDR3 loop reads CASSYGSVTEAFF. CDR3 nucleotides: TGTGCTTCCAGCTACGGGTCGGTCACTGAAGCTTTCTTT.

This rearrangement joins TRBV5-1 to TRBJ2-5; a possible D gene is TRBD1 (6 bases). Germline V lookup: CDR1 SGHRS, CDR2 YFSETQ. The V and J ends lost 5 bases and 4 bases respectively, with 18 bases between them. The CDR3 has 15 residues. CDR3 DNA sequence: TGCGCCAGCAGTTCCAGGGGCAACCCAACAGAGACCCAGTACTTC. It codes for CASSSRGNPTETQYF.

This clone was picked up one time. J is TRBJ1-6 and V is TRBV4-1; no definite D call. The germline V and J ends were trimmed by 0 bases and 4 bases, with 7 bases remaining between them. CDR1 MGHRA and CDR2 YSYEKL come from the germline V gene. The CDR3 spans 15 residues. The CDR3 spells CASSQEAAYNSPLHF. In DNA form, the CDR3 reads TGCGCCAGCAGCCAAGAGGCGGCTTATAATTCACCCCTCCACTTT.

CDR3 bases: TGTGCCAGCAGTTTCGGGACAGAAGAGACCCAGTACTTC. It encodes CASSFGTEETQYF. This rearrangement joins TRBV2 to TRBJ2-5, with TRBD1 identical over 7 bases. The ends lost 5 bases at V and 3 bases at J; junction bases unmatched: 3. This CDR3 region has 13 residues. The germline V gene encodes CDR1 SNHLY and CDR2 FYNNEI.

The rearrangement links TRBV30 to TRBJ1-5; a possible D gene is TRBD1 (5 bases). The CDR3 has 14 amino acids. Trimming pared 0 bases from V and 4 bases from J, leaving 10 bases between. Germline assignment: CDR1 GTSNPN and CDR2 SVGIG (reference sequence). The CDR3 region is CAWSVRAGNQPQHF. CDR3 coding DNA: TGTGCCTGGAGTGTACGGGCAGGGAATCAGCCCCAGCATTTT.

The V and J genes are TRBV13 and TRBJ1-1, with D uncertain. The CDR3 sequence is 14 residues long. The V gene's germline CDR1 is PRHDT and CDR2 FYEKMQ (reference sequence). Trimming removed 3 bases at V and 0 bases at J, with 8 bases between. The CDR3 spells CASSFRELNTEAFF. CDR3 nucleotides: TGTGCCAGCAGCTTCCGGGAACTGAACACTGAAGCTTTCTTT.

This sequence joins TRBV19 and TRBJ1-5; 8 positions agree with TRBD1. Unmatched junction bases numbered 8, after V lost 5 bases and J lost 5 bases. The CDR3 totals 15 residues. Germline values: CDR1 LNHDA, CDR2 SQIVND (reference sequence). The DNA of the CDR3 is TGTGCCAGTAGTTGGTCGACAGGGGAAGATCAGCCCCAGCATTTT. Amino acid sequence: CASSWSTGEDQPQHF.

This rearrangement joins TRBV5-5 to TRBJ2-6, with D unresolved. The CDR3 consists of 16 residues. Trimming shortened V by 3 bases and J by 1 base, and 11 bases separated the two germline ends. Per germline, CDR1 SGHKS and CDR2 YYEKEE (reference sequence). CDR3 protein: CASSSLPVSGANVLTF. In nucleotides, the CDR3 is TGTGCCAGCAGCTCGTTACCGGTTTCTGGGGCCAACGTCCTGACTTTC. Full variable domain (outside the CDR3, taken from reference TRBV5-5 and TRBJ2-6): DAGVTQSPTHLIKTRGQQVTLRCSPISGHKSVSWYQQVLGQGPQFIFQYYEKEERGRGNFPDRFSARQFPNYSSELNVNALLLGDSALYLCASSSLPVSGANVLTFGAGSRLTVL.

This clone was seen just once. CDR3 in amino acids: CASSRLGGAEAFF. The CDR3 DNA reads TGTGCCAGCAGCCGCCTTGGAGGAGCTGAAGCTTTCTTT. The chain has TRBV11-1 and TRBJ1-1; D unclear. Trimming shortened V by 5 bases and J by 6 bases, and 13 bases separated the two germline ends. Germline V gene lookup returns CDR1 SGHAT and CDR2 FQDESV (reference sequence). There are 13 residues in the CDR3.

The chain has TRBV6-5 and TRBJ1-4, with D possibly TRBD1 on 5 matching bases. CDR1 MNHEY and CDR2 SVGAGI come from the germline V gene. The CDR3 has 13 residues. With 6 bases removed from V and 11 bases from J, the gap between germline ends came to 16 bases. CDR3: CASSRKERGKLFF. The DNA for the CDR3 is TGTGCCAGCAGCCGCAAGGAGCGGGGGAAACTGTTTTTT.

This clone was seen just once. The CDR3 coding sequence is TGCAGCGTTGCAGGGACTGCAACCCAGTACGAGCAGTACTTC. Encoded protein: CSVAGTATQYEQYF. The chain links TRBV29-1 to TRBJ2-7, with D possibly matching TRBD2 (6 bases). CDR3 length: 14 residues. CDR1 SQVTM and CDR2 ANQGSEA come from the germline V gene. Trimming pared 4 bases from V and 4 bases from J, leaving 17 bases between.

J is TRBJ1-5 and V is TRBV12-3 or TRBV12-4; the D gene is possibly TRBD1 (5 bases). The V end was cut by 6 bases, the J end by 6 bases, with 9 bases between. The CDR3 is made up of 12 amino acids. The CDR3 DNA is TGTGCCAGCAGCTACAGGTCTCAGCCCCAGCATTTT. It specifies CASSYRSQPQHF.

The rearrangement uses TRBV7-2 and TRBJ2-1, with 7 bases fitting TRBD2. Germline CDR1 reads SGHTA; CDR2 reads FQGNSA. CDR3 length equals 14 residues. V was clipped by 4 bases and J by 6 bases; unmatched bases: 6. The CDR3, as DNA: TGTGCCAGCAGCTACGGGGGGTCAAGCAATGAGCAGTTCTTC. Its protein product is CASSYGGSSNEQFF.

Turning to this clone: Other nucleotide sequences from this sample produce the same CDR3. This chain links TRBV19 with TRBJ1-5; D unclear. The V gene's germline CDR1 is LNHDA and CDR2 SQIVND (reference sequence). Trimming pared 2 bases from V and 2 bases from J, leaving 7 bases between. This CDR3 has 14 residues. For the CDR3, the DNA is TGTGCCAGTAGTATAAGGAGGGGCAATCAGCCCCAGCATTTT. Protein product: CASSIRRGNQPQHF.

The chain uses TRBV6-5 and TRBJ1-1; 9 bases fit TRBD1. V lost 2 bases, J lost 4 bases, and 8 bases stayed unmatched. This CDR3 comprises 16 residues. The V gene's germline CDR1 is MNHEY and CDR2 SVGAGI. CDR3 in amino acids: CASSYSPVTGGTEAFF. For the CDR3, the DNA is TGTGCCAGCAGTTACAGTCCGGTGACAGGGGGCACTGAAGCTTTCTTT.

The chain has TRBV6-2 or TRBV6-3 and TRBJ2-3; 8 bases map to TRBD2. This CDR3 has 16 residues. Germline V CDR1 and CDR2: MNHEY, SVGEGT. Trimming cost V 2 bases and J 7 bases; bases outside gene matches: 11. As DNA, the CDR3 is TGTGCCAGCAGTTACGCAGCGGGGGCCATTACCTATACGCAGTATTTT. It yields the protein CASSYAAGAITYTQYF.

The chain couples TRBV5-1 to TRBJ1-2; TRBD1 is a possible D gene (6 bases). V was shortened by 4 bases and J by 0 bases, with 19 bases between the two germline ends. The CDR3 has 17 amino acids. Germline CDR1 and CDR2: SGHRS and YFSETQ. The CDR3 nucleotides are TGCGCCAGCAGCGCGCAAGGACAGCCATCAGCTAACTATGGCTACACCTTC. Amino acid sequence: CASSAQGQPSANYGYTF.

The V call is TRBV4-1, the J call TRBJ1-2; 12 bases fit TRBD1. The CDR3 loop spans 19 amino acids. V dropped 4 bases and J dropped 0; count of bases not matched to a gene: 12. Germline CDR1 is MGHRA and CDR2 is YSYEKL. The CDR3 spells CASSPGTGGPLAANYGYTF. The CDR3 DNA follows: TGCGCCAGCAGCCCCGGGACAGGGGGCCCTCTAGCCGCTAACTATGGCTACACCTTC.

The J gene is TRBJ1-1, the V gene TRBV5-1; the match to TRBD1 covers 10 bases. V was clipped by 2 bases and J by 7 bases; unmatched bases: 5. The CDR3 loop spans 14 amino acids. Germline V gene sequence: CDR1 SGHRS, CDR2 YFSETQ. The chain's CDR3 is CASSLGTGVFEAFF. The CDR3 DNA sequence: TGCGCCAGCAGCTTAGGGACAGGGGTTTTTGAAGCTTTCTTT.

In DNA form, the CDR3 reads TGTGCCAACGCGGCAGGGCCGTTAGGCGAGCAGTACTTC. Translating gives CANAAGPLGEQYF. The chain is built from TRBV2 and TRBJ2-7; the D gene is possibly TRBD1 (5 bases). Germline CDR1 SNHLY, CDR2 FYNNEI. V lost 10 bases and J lost 6, with 19 bases in between. This CDR3 is built from 13 residues.

This rearrangement joins TRBV27 to TRBJ2-7; weak D call: TRBD1 (6 bases). Germline assignment: CDR1 MNHEY and CDR2 SMNVEV (reference sequence). This CDR3 is 13 amino acids long. V lost 8 bases, J lost 0 bases, and 11 bases lay in between. CDR3 DNA sequence: TGTGCCAGCGAGGGACAAAACTCCTACGAGCAGTACTTC. Its protein product is CASEGQNSYEQYF.

This clone was seen just once. V usage is TRBV24-1 and J usage is TRBJ2-3; perhaps TRBD1 as D (5 bases). Trimming shortened V by 7 bases and J by 3 bases, and 10 bases separated the two germline ends. Germline V gene sequence: CDR1 KGHDR, CDR2 SFDVKD. The CDR3 runs 13 residues. This chain's CDR3 is CATRQGSTDTQYF. CDR3 nucleotides: TGTGCCACCAGGCAGGGTTCTACAGATACGCAGTATTTT.

V gene TRBV9 combines with J gene TRBJ2-1; 8 nucleotides line up with TRBD1. The CDR3 contains 15 residues. The germline CDR1 and CDR2 sequences are SGDLS and YYNGEE. V lost 4 bases and J lost 7; bases outside the gene matches: 10. The CDR3: CASSLRDRMVNEQFF. The CDR3 coding sequence is TGTGCCAGCAGCCTCCGGGACAGGATGGTAAATGAGCAGTTCTTC.

The rearrangement links TRBV4-1 to TRBJ1-4; maybe TRBD1 (5 bases). This CDR3 region has 17 residues. CDR1 is MGHRA and CDR2 is YSYEKL in the germline V gene. Trimming left V 3 bases short and J 3 bases short, with 17 bases between. The DNA of the CDR3 is TGCGCCAGCAGCCAGGGAAGATCAGGGTTGGCTAATGAAAAACTGTTTTTT. This gives the protein CASSQGRSGLANEKLFF.